The rows below give T cell receptor beta chains drawn from one sample of a study of graft-versus-host responses after intestinal transplantation. Repertoires were generated with immunoSEQ multiplex PCR, while TCRdb's copy carries only in-frame clones and drops some. The table records approximately 46,000 clones, about 81% of them present only once. These receptors are not linked to any known antigen. The sample consisted of unstimulated CD4+ T cells sorted from spleen or lymph node cells, taken before transplant. These receptors were taken from a human donor who was the organ donor for an intestinal transplant. The CDR3 runs from the conserved cysteine through the conserved F or W. The order of the fields is CDR3 DNA, CDR3 protein, clone size, V gene, D gene, J gene. D genes are given only for firm matches. Expanded clones get a size class; other rows say once, few or many, or leave the size out.

CDR3 DNA: TGTGCCAGCAGCTTAGGGGACAGGGGGCAAGCCGGGGAGCTGTTTTTT
CDR3 protein: CASSLGDRGQAGELFF
clone size: once
V gene: TRBV7-9
D gene: TRBD1
J gene: TRBJ2-2

CDR3 DNA: TGCGCCAGCAGGACTAGCGACCGGGATACGCAGTATTTT
CDR3 protein: CASRTSDRDTQYF
clone size: -
V gene: TRBV10-1
D gene: TRBD2
J gene: TRBJ2-3

CDR3 DNA: TGTGCCAGCTCCCCCCGGCCGGGCACCGGGGAGCTGTTTTTT
CDR3 protein: CASSPRPGTGELFF
clone size: -
V gene: TRBV18
D gene: -
J gene: TRBJ2-2

CDR3 DNA: TGTGCCCTTAGAAGGGACCTCTCTGGAAACACCATATATTTT
CDR3 protein: CALRRDLSGNTIYF
clone size: few
V gene: TRBV10-3
D gene: -
J gene: TRBJ1-3

CDR3 DNA: TGTGCCAGCAGCTTAGTTTTAGGGGAAGATACGCAGTATTTT
CDR3 protein: CASSLVLGEDTQYF
clone size: once
V gene: TRBV7-9
D gene: -
J gene: TRBJ2-3

CDR3 DNA: TGCAGCCCGGGGGAAGCTTTCTTT
CDR3 protein: CSPGEAFF
clone size: -
V gene: TRBV29-1
D gene: -
J gene: TRBJ1-1

CDR3 DNA: TGCGCCAGCAGCTTGGCCGAGGGCGCCACTGAAGCTTTCTTT
CDR3 protein: CASSLAEGATEAFF
clone size: once
V gene: TRBV5-1
D gene: -
J gene: TRBJ1-1

CDR3 DNA: TGCAGTGCTAGAAGCGAGACCCAGTACTTC
CDR3 protein: CSARSETQYF
clone size: -
V gene: TRBV20-1
D gene: -
J gene: TRBJ2-5

CDR3 DNA: TGTGCCAGTAACCGGGACAGGGGAAACACCATATATTTT
CDR3 protein: CASNRDRGNTIYF
clone size: -
V gene: TRBV19
D gene: TRBD1
J gene: TRBJ1-3

CDR3 DNA: TGCAGTGCTAGGTACAAAGAGACCCAGTACTTC
CDR3 protein: CSARYKETQYF
clone size: -
V gene: TRBV20-1
D gene: -
J gene: TRBJ2-5

CDR3 DNA: TGTGCCAGCAGTGAAGTCGGTCGGGAGCTGTTTTTT
CDR3 protein: CASSEVGRELFF
clone size: -
V gene: TRBV2
D gene: -
J gene: TRBJ2-2

CDR3 DNA: TGTGCCAGCAGCCCGTCGACAGGTCGGTCTGGAAACACCATATATTTT
CDR3 protein: CASSPSTGRSGNTIYF
clone size: -
V gene: TRBV7-9
D gene: -
J gene: TRBJ1-3

CDR3 DNA: TGTGCCAGCAGGGACAGCAATCAGCCCCAGCATTTT
CDR3 protein: CASRDSNQPQHF
clone size: -
V gene: TRBV6-1
D gene: -
J gene: TRBJ1-5

CDR3 DNA: TGCGCCAGCAGCCAAGATCTCGGGGTAGGGAATTCACCCCTCCACTTT
CDR3 protein: CASSQDLGVGNSPLHF
clone size: -
V gene: TRBV4-3
D gene: -
J gene: TRBJ1-6